This T cell receptor beta chain originates from a study of cytomegalovirus exposure and HLA in healthy donors. There are 14 residues in the CDR3. The ends were cut back, 1 base at V and 9 bases at J, with 13 bases in the middle. Germline V gives CDR1 SEHNR, CDR2 FQNEAQ (reference sequence). The PCR was carried out with 60 Vbeta primers and 13 Jbeta primers. Clones were read by immunoSEQ multiplex PCR, and TCRdb kept only the in-frame ones, dropping some. Among about 150,000 clones listed, about three quarters were seen once. The chain combines TRBV7-9 with TRBJ1-5, with D tentatively TRBD1 (6 bases). Sequencing used PBMCs. The TCR was taken from a woman between 25 and 40 years old in good health and CMV-seronegative. The CDR3 protein is CASSLGGGPGPQHF. CDR3 sequence (DNA): TGTGCCAGCAGCTTAGGGGGGGGGCCGGGGCCCCAGCATTTT.